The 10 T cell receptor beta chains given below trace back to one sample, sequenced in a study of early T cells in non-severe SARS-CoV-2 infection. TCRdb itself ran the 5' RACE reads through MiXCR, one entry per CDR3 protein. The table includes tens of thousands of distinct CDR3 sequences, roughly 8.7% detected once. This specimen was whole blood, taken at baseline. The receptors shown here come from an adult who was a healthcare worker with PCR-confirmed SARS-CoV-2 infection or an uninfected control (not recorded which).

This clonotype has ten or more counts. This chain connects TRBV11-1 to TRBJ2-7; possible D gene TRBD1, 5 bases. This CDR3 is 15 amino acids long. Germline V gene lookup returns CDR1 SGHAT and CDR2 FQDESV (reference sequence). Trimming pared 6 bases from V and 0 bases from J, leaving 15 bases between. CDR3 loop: CASSLDGHSSYEQYF. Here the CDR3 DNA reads TGTGCCAGCAGTCTAGACGGACACAGCTCCTACGAGCAGTACTTC.

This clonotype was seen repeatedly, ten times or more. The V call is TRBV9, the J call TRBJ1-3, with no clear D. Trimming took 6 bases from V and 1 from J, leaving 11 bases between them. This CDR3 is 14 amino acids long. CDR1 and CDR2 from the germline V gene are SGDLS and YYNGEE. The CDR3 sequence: CASNPLGSGNTIYF. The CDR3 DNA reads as TGTGCCAGCAACCCGTTGGGGTCTGGAAACACCATATATTTT.

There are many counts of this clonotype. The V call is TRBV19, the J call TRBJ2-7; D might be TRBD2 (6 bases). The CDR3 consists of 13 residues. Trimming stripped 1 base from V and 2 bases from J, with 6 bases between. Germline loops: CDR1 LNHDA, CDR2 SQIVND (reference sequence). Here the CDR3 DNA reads TGTGCCAGTAGTATAGGACTAGCCTACGAGCAGTACTTC. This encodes CASSIGLAYEQYF.

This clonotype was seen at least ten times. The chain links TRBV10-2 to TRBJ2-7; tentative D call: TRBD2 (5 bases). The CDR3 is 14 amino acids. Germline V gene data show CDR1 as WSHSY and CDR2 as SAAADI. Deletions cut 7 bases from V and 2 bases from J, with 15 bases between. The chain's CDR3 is CASTPQGSTYEQYF. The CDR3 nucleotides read TGCGCCAGCACCCCTCAAGGGAGTACCTACGAGCAGTACTTC.

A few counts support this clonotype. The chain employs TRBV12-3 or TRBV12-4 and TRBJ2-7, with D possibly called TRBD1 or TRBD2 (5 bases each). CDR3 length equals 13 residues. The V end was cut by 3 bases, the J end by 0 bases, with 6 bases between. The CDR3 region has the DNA TGTGCCAGCAGTTTTGGGGGCTCCTACGAGCAGTACTTC. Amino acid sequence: CASSFGGSYEQYF.

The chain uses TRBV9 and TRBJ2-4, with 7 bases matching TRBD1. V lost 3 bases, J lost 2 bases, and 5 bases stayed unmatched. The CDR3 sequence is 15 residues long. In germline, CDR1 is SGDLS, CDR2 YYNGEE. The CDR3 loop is CASSGGTDSKNIQYF. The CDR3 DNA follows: TGTGCCAGCAGCGGGGGGACAGACTCCAAAAACATTCAGTACTTC.

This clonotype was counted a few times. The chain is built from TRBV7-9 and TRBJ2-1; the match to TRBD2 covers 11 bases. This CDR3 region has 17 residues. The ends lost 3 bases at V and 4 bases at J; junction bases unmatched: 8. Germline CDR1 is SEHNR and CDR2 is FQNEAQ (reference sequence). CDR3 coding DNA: TGTGCCAGCAGCTTGTCCCGGGGACTAGCGGTGTACAATGAGCAGTTCTTC. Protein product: CASSLSRGLAVYNEQFF.

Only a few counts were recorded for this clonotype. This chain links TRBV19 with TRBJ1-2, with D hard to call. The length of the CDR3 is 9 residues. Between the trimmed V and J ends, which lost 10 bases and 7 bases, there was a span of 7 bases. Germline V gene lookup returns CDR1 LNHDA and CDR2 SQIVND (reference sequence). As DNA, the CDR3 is TGTGCCACCGGTCCTGGCTACACCTTC. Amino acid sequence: CATGPGYTF.

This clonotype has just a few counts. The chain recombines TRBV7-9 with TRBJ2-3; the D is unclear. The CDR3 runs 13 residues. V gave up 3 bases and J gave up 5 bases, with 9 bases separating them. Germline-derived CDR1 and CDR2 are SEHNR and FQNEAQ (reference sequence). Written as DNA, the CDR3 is TGTGCCAGCAGCTTCCCACTGGGAGATACGCAGTATTTT. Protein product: CASSFPLGDTQYF.

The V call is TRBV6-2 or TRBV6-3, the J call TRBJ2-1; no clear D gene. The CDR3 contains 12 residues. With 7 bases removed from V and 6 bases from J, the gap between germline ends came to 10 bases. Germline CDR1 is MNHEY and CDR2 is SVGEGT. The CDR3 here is CASTTSRNEQFF. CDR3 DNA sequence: TGTGCCAGCACCACGTCTCGCAATGAGCAGTTCTTC.